This T cell receptor beta chain was captured in a study of blood T cell repertoires in COVID-19. Study-level information: Donors in the United States, Italy and Spain gave samples during acute or convalescent COVID-19.

Participants' reported clinical history set cohort assignment. Recovery among Cohort 3 donors was established by two negative PCRs, clearance, or symptom resolution. Original processing methods: How many nucleated cells were present was estimated from reference gene primer amplification. Generated by immunoSEQ multiplex PCR, the TCRdb table keeps only in-frame clones and is missing some. The V and J calls and the clone size are those of that table, but D and trimming were determined from the DNA. The profile shows about 370,000 clones, roughly nine tenths of them singletons. This CDR3 spans 11 amino acids. CDR1 and CDR2 (germline): LNHDA, SQIVND (reference sequence). V dropped 5 bases and J dropped 8 bases, with 6 bases sitting between them. This clone is a singleton in its sample.

Input material: PBMCs or T cells enriched from blood (not recorded which). This TCR was sampled from a man in his late teens or twenties who had recovered from COVID-19. The rearrangement joins TRBV19 to TRBJ2-2; no firm D call. The CDR3 reads CASSPGGELFF. The CDR3 region has the DNA TGTGCCAGTAGTCCAGGAGGGGAGCTGTTTTTT.